A selection of T cell receptor beta chains follows, all from one sample in a study of control samples from healthy donors and cancer patients. Produced via immunoSEQ multiplex PCR; TCRdb's table is partial and in-frame only. The repertoire holds about 170,000 clones, with roughly nine tenths as singletons. The sequenced sample consisted of blood. The receptors derive from a woman in her twenties or thirties in good health. The CDR3 runs from the conserved cysteine through the conserved F or W. Each record gives: J gene, V gene, clone size, D gene, CDR3 DNA, CDR3 protein. D genes are given only for firm matches. Not every row has a clone size; where given, it reads once, few, many or a size class.

TRBJ2-7 | TRBV24-1 | - | - | TGTGCCACCAGTGATTTTGCCGGTTTCGAGCAGTACTTC | CATSDFAGFEQYF
TRBJ2-7 | TRBV27 | once | - | TGTGCCAGCAGTTGGAGGGGGCGCAGGGAGCAGTACTTC | CASSWRGRREQYF
TRBJ2-4 | TRBV3-1/TRBV3-2 | - | - | TGTGCCAGCAGCCAAGCTAACATTCAGTACTTC | CASSQANIQYF
TRBJ2-1 | TRBV27 | - | TRBD2 | TGTGCCAGCAGTTTAGATGGCGGGAGGGATGAGCAGTTCTTC | CASSLDGGRDEQFF
TRBJ2-6 | TRBV7-2 | - | - | TGTGCCAGCAGCCGCCGGGACGCCCGACCCTCTGGGGCCAACGTCCTGACTTTC | CASSRRDARPSGANVLTF
TRBJ1-1 | TRBV6-5 | once | - | TGTGCCAGCAGTTACTCGACGGGGGCGAACACTGAAGCTTTCTTT | CASSYSTGANTEAFF
TRBJ2-3 | TRBV10-3 | - | TRBD2 | TGTGCCATCAGTTCCCTAGCGGGAGGGGGCACAGATACGCAGTATTTT | CAISSLAGGGTDTQYF
TRBJ2-5 | TRBV9 | - | - | TGTGCCAGCAGCGTAGGTGTTAGCGCAGAGACCCAGTACTTC | CASSVGVSAETQYF
TRBJ1-5 | TRBV2 | - | TRBD1 | TGTGCCAGCAGTGAAGCAGGCAGGGGGCAACAGCCCCAGCATTTT | CASSEAGRGQQPQHF
TRBJ1-5 | TRBV7-2 | - | - | TGTGCCAGCAGCCGAGGCTGGGATCAGCCCCAGCATTTT | CASSRGWDQPQHF